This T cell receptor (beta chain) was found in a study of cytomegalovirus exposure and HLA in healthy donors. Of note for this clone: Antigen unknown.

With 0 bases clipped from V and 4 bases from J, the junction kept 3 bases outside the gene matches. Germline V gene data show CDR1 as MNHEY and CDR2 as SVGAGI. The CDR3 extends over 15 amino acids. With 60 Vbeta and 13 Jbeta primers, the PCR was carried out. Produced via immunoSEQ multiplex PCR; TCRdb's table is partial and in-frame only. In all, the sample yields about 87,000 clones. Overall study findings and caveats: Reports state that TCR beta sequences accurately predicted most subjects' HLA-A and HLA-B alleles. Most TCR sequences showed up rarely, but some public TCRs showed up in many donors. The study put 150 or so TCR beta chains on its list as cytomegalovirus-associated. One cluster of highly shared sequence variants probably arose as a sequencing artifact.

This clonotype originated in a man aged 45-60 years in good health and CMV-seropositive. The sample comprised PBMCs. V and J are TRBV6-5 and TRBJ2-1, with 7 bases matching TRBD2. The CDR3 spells CASSYSSGGYNEQFF. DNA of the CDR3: TGTGCCAGCAGTTACTCGTCGGGAGGATACAATGAGCAGTTCTTC.